This T cell receptor (beta chain) was sequenced in a study of blood T cells in healthy people across ages. Overall study: Roughly one uniquely barcoded beta molecule per two T cells was captured. Study results and caveats: Per-million-T-cell TCR beta diversity fell roughly linearly with age.

The second PCR ran roughly 6 to 12 cycles with a sample-barcoded 5' primer and J-beta primers. A tag from a template-switch adaptor with 12 random nucleotides marked each cDNA molecule. MiXCR, run by TCRdb on the 5' RACE reads, gives a single entry per CDR3 protein. The sample holds about 650,000 distinct CDR3 sequences, about 30% seen once. Comments on this clonotype: What it binds is unknown.

The study drew donors from healthy Caucasian individuals in Russia aged roughly 6 to 95. The sample was blood. This receptor was obtained from a woman older than 75 in good health.

DNA for the CDR3: TGTGCCAGCAGTCGACAGCGGGGGTACCAAGAGACCCAGTACTTC. It encodes CASSRQRGYQETQYF. The chain uses TRBV28 and TRBJ2-5; TRBD2 matches at 8 bases. Germline V gene data show CDR1 as MDHEN and CDR2 as SYDVKM. This CDR3 is 15 amino acids long. J was trimmed by 0 bases and V by 5 bases; bases with no gene match: 5.